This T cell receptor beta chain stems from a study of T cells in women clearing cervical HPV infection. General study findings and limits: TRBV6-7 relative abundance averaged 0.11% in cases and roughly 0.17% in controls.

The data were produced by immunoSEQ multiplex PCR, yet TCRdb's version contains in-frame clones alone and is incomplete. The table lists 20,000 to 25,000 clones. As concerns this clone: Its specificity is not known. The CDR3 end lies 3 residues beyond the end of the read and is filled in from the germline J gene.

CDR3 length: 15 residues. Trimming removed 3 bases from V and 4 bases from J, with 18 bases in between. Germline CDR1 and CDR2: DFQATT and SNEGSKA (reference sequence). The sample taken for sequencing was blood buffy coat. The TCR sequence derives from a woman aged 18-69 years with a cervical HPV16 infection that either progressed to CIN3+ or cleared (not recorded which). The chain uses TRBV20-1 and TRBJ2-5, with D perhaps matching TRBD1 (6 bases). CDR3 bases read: TGCAGTGCTAGGCAAACAGGGATTTCGGCAGAGACC. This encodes CSARQTGISAET. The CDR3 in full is CSARQTGISAETQYF.